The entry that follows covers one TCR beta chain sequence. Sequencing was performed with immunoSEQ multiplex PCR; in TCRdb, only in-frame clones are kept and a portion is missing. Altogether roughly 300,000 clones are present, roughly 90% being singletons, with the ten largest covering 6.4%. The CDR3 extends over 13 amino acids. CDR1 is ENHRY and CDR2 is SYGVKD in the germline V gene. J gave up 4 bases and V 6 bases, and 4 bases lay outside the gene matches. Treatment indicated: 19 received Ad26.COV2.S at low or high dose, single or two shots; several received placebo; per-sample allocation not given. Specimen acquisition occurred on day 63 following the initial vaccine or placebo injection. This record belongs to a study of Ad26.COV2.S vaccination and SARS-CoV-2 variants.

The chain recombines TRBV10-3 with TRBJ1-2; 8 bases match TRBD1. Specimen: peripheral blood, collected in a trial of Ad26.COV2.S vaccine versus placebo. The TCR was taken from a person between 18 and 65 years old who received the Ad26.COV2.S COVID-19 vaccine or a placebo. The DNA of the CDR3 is TGTGCCATCAGCTTCGACAGGGGCTATGGCTACACCTTC. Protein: CAISFDRGYGYTF.